This TCR beta chain was retrieved from a study of T cells after yellow fever vaccination. The study, taken as a whole, reports: Weaker, the secondary response had a peak occurring faster, on day 5 versus 15.

A word on this clonotype: The antigen is undetermined.

Via MiXCR, TCRdb re-called the 5' RACE reads, giving one row per CDR3 protein. The sample holds 300,000 or so distinct CDR3 sequences, around 4.1% seen once. This TCR came from a man aged 18 to 30 who received the YFV17D yellow fever vaccine. The sequencing used PBMCs, collected 5 days after the yellow fever booster vaccination.

CDR3 protein: CASSLGLLNSDTQYF. The CDR3 DNA sequence: TGCGCCAGCAGCTTGGGACTTCTCAATTCAGATACGCAGTATTTT. The chain is built from TRBV5-1 and TRBJ2-3; no firm D call. There are 15 residues in the CDR3. Germline CDR1 is SGHRS and CDR2 is YFSETQ. Trimming took 0 bases from V and 4 from J, leaving 12 bases between them.